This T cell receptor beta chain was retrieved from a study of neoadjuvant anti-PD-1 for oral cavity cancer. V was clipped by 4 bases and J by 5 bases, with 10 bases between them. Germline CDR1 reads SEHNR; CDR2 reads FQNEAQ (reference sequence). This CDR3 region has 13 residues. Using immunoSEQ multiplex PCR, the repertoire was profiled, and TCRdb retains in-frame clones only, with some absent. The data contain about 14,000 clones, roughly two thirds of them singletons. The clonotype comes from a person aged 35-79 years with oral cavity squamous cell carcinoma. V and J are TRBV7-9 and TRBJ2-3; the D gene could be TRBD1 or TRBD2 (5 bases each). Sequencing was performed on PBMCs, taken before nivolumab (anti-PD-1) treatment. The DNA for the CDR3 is TGTGCCAGCAGCTCTTTTGGGGGAGATACGCAGTATTTT. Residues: CASSSFGGDTQYF.